This T cell receptor (beta chain) was observed in a study of long-term antiretroviral therapy in people with HIV. Study information: Collection of the earliest samples took place about a decade ahead of the 2015 immediate-ART recommendation. Whole-study results and caveats: Among HIV repertoires, CDR3 length ranges were narrower than those of controls.

The libraries were made with immunoSEQ v3.0 at survey level. For every sample, sequencing targeted roughly 40,000-55,000 T-cell genomes. This table comes from immunoSEQ multiplex PCR, and its TCRdb copy is limited to in-frame clones, with some not included. The sample lists about 33,000 clones, approximately 96% occurring once. Germline CDR1 reads MNHEY; CDR2 reads SMNVEV (reference sequence). The CDR3 extends over 14 amino acids. With V trimmed by 11 bases and J by 10 bases, 14 bases remained unmatched. It was in the United States that all participants with HIV were treated. Regarding this clone: Antigen specificity is unknown.

The sequence derives from a young man with HIV. Sequencing was performed on unsorted PBMCs, taken roughly 6.9 years after starting antiretroviral therapy. The genes are TRBV27 and TRBJ1-6; 7 nucleotides line up with TRBD1. The CDR3 is CASATQGIRSPLHF. The CDR3 nucleotides are TGTGCCTCCGCCACACAGGGGATCAGATCACCCCTCCACTTT.